A selection of T cell receptor beta chains follows, all from one sample in a study of beta chain features in type 1 diabetes. TCRdb's copy holds only in-frame clones and misses some; the assay was immunoSEQ multiplex PCR. The data contain approximately 400,000 clones, more than 13% of them singletons. Sequenced input: naive CD4+ T cells from blood. The origin of the receptors is a woman younger than 30 in good health. Each CDR3 is given without its conserved first and last residue. Each record gives: V gene, J gene, CDR3 protein.

TRBV5-1,TRBJ2-1,ASSQVAGQYNEQF
TRBV7-8,TRBJ1-1,ASRGEGEAF
TRBV2,TRBJ2-5,ASGALAGAIQTQY
TRBV28,TRBJ2-1,ASSEGRVDEQF
TRBV21-1,TRBJ1-2,ASSPRDRRKSYT
TRBV29-1,TRBJ2-3,SVGGRAKDTQY
TRBV7-9,TRBJ2-5,ASSYDRAQETQY
TRBV7-9,TRBJ1-1,ASSPSDTEAF
TRBV18,TRBJ1-1,ASSPDRLPTEAF
TRBV5-6,TRBJ2-7,ASSAGYRVNEQY
TRBV7-3,TRBJ1-2,ASSLGQGQGYT
TRBV7-9,TRBJ2-7,ASSHSPYYEQY
TRBV5-4,TRBJ2-1,ASSLPASGRNEQF
TRBV25-1,TRBJ2-3,ASSEGGLAGGKTQY
TRBV18,TRBJ2-1,ASSRTSVQSSYNEQF
TRBV7-8,TRBJ1-1,ASSYGAVNTEAF
TRBV6-5,TRBJ1-1,ASSYSGHPSEAF
TRBV15,TRBJ2-7,ATSRDSPYEQY
TRBV29-1,TRBJ2-7,SVSTGLRSYEQY
TRBV13,TRBJ2-7,ASSFVGTSGREQY
TRBV9,TRBJ2-2,ASSVEAGDRGGELF
TRBV7-9,TRBJ2-1,ASSPRASGNSGYNEQF
TRBV30,TRBJ2-2,AWNSGGGLF
TRBV4-1,TRBJ2-2,ASSLGAGANTGELF
TRBV20-1,TRBJ2-5,SAGDYETQY
TRBV7-2,TRBJ1-5,ASSSNPLVAQH
TRBV5-1,TRBJ2-7,ASSPHVLAGDEQY
TRBV9,TRBJ1-3,ASSVGHALSGNTIY
TRBV27,TRBJ2-3,ASSLILAGAVEAQY
TRBV30,TRBJ2-7,AWTAPGQPYEQY
TRBV30,TRBJ2-1,AWDPTGLLRF
TRBV18,TRBJ2-3,ASSTTLSRTDTQY
TRBV7-6,TRBJ1-5,ASSLVGGGGQPQH
TRBV7-9,TRBJ2-5,ASKQGDRLPTQY
TRBV18,TRBJ2-6,ASSPDRAGANVLT
TRBV25-1,TRBJ1-1,ASSDGGKRIEAF